Here is one T cell receptor beta chain with its context. Assay used: immunoSEQ multiplex PCR; TCRdb lists only in-frame clones, some missing. The sample lists 200,000 to 250,000 clones, approximately 94% occurring once. These data are taken from a study of T cell responses to AZD1222 COVID-19 vaccine. V was clipped by 4 bases and J by 2 bases, with 11 bases between them. Per germline, CDR1 SEHNR and CDR2 FQNEAQ (reference sequence). CDR3 length: 14 amino acids. The sequence came from an adult who received the MenACWY meningococcal vaccine as a control. The V gene is TRBV7-9, the J gene TRBJ2-5; either TRBD1 or TRBD2 may supply D (6 bases each). The sample here was peripheral blood, taken 28 days after the second dose of the MenACWY control vaccine. The CDR3 bases are TGTGCCAGCAGCTCCACAGGGAGGCAAGAGACCCAGTACTTC. Amino acid sequence: CASSSTGRQETQYF.